This T cell receptor (beta chain) was sequenced during a study of graft-versus-host responses after intestinal transplantation. Study-level results: GvH clones were found in recipient marrow; some appeared first in ileum or blood.

Clones were sequenced by immunoSEQ multiplex PCR, and TCRdb holds only the in-frame ones, with some missing. The table lists some 100,000 clones, just over 90% of them singletons. In the case of this clone: Antigen: not known. Other DNA sequences within the sample encode an identical CDR3.

The sample consisted of unstimulated CD8+ T cells sorted from spleen or lymph node cells, taken before intestinal transplant. This receptor was identified in a human donor who received an intestinal transplant.

CDR3 protein: CASSPTGNGYTF. CDR3 nucleotide sequence: TGTGCCAGCAGCCCGACAGGGAATGGCTACACCTTC. The rearrangement links TRBV6-5 to TRBJ1-2, with 7 bases aligning to TRBD1. Germline assignment: CDR1 MNHEY and CDR2 SVGAGI. The CDR3 loop spans 12 amino acids. Trimming removed 6 bases from V and 6 bases from J; junction bases left unmatched: 4.